Below, one T cell receptor (beta chain) is given with its context. Under the authors' procedure: Amplification with reference gene primers provided the estimates of nucleated cell counts. Profiling relied on immunoSEQ multiplex PCR, and the TCRdb table lists in-frame clones only, not all of them. V and J calls and clone size are those listed in that table; D and trimming were worked out from the DNA. Among approximately 130,000 clones, roughly 81% were seen once, and the ten largest hold more than 10%. The source of the sample is a study of blood T cell repertoires in COVID-19. The overall study: Acute and convalescent COVID-19 samples came from the United States, Italy and Spain. In each case, the material was cDNA or gDNA derived from T cells, B-cell-depleted T cells, or PBMCs.

The CDR3 covers 14 residues. Germline CDR1 is SGHNT and CDR2 is YYREEE (reference sequence). The V segment lost 5 bases and the J segment 4 bases; nucleotides outside the gene matches: 5. This clonotype originated in a human donor in a cohort sampled during active COVID-19. Sequencing input: peripheral blood. The chain combines TRBV5-4 with TRBJ2-3, with 9 positions matching TRBD2. The CDR3 bases are TGTGCCAGCAGGCGCCTAGCGGGGTCAGATACGCAGTATTTT. Amino acid sequence: CASRRLAGSDTQYF.